A selection of T cell receptor beta chains follows, all from one sample in a study of shared clonotypes between healthy human individuals. Generated by immunoSEQ multiplex PCR, the TCRdb table keeps only in-frame clones and is missing some. The sample carries roughly 2 million clones, approximately 95% recorded once. Sample: naive CD8+ T cells sorted from blood. The receptors here all came from a young man in good health. Each CDR3 is given with its conserved first and last residue. Each record gives: D gene, V gene, clone size, J gene, CDR3 DNA, CDR3 protein. The D gene is left open where the match is weak. Some rows have no size entry. The others give once, few or many, or a class for an expanded clone.

d_call: .; v_call: TRBV5-6; clone_size: .; j_call: TRBJ2-7; cdr3_nt: TGTGCCAGCAGCTTTGGCCTGGGACCCGATTTCTACGAGCAGTACTTC; cdr3_aa: CASSFGLGPDFYEQYF
d_call: TRBD1; v_call: TRBV6-1; clone_size: .; j_call: TRBJ2-1; cdr3_nt: TGTGCCAGCAGTGAATGGGGGGACAGGGTTCCCAATGAGCAGTTCTTC; cdr3_aa: CASSEWGDRVPNEQFF
d_call: .; v_call: TRBV5-8; clone_size: .; j_call: TRBJ2-2; cdr3_nt: TGTGCCAGCAGCCCACGGGGCACCGGGGAGCTGTTTTTT; cdr3_aa: CASSPRGTGELFF
d_call: .; v_call: TRBV4-2; clone_size: .; j_call: TRBJ2-7; cdr3_nt: TGTGCCAGCAGACCCCCATCAGGCTACGAGCAGTACTTC; cdr3_aa: CASRPPSGYEQYF
d_call: TRBD1; v_call: TRBV6-7; clone_size: .; j_call: TRBJ1-2; cdr3_nt: TGTGCCAGCAGTCTTCCATCCGGGACAGGGGGCTGTGGCTACACCTTC; cdr3_aa: CASSLPSGTGGCGYTF
d_call: .; v_call: TRBV19; clone_size: .; j_call: TRBJ2-5; cdr3_nt: TGTGCCAGTAGTAAGCCACACCAAGAGACCCAGTACTTC; cdr3_aa: CASSKPHQETQYF
d_call: .; v_call: TRBV19; clone_size: once; j_call: TRBJ2-7; cdr3_nt: TGTGCCTCCAGCGTCGTCGGGGGAAGGGAGCAGTACTTC; cdr3_aa: CASSVVGGREQYF
d_call: .; v_call: TRBV5-4; clone_size: .; j_call: TRBJ2-3; cdr3_nt: TGTGCCAGCAGCCACTTGGCAGATACGCAGTATTTT; cdr3_aa: CASSHLADTQYF
d_call: .; v_call: TRBV10-2; clone_size: once; j_call: TRBJ2-7; cdr3_nt: TGCGCCAGCAGTGAGTCTAGATCCTACGAGCAGTACTTC; cdr3_aa: CASSESRSYEQYF
d_call: TRBD2; v_call: TRBV10-1; clone_size: .; j_call: TRBJ2-1; cdr3_nt: TGCGCCAGCAGTGAGAGGGAGGGTGAGCAGTTCTTC; cdr3_aa: CASSEREGEQFF
d_call: .; v_call: TRBV19; clone_size: once; j_call: TRBJ2-2; cdr3_nt: TGTGCCAGTAGTATTTTATATTCTCCGGCGGAGCTGTTTTTT; cdr3_aa: CASSILYSPAELFF
d_call: .; v_call: TRBV5-4; clone_size: .; j_call: TRBJ2-7; cdr3_nt: TGTGCCAGCAGCTCCCGGGACTCCCCCTACGAGCAGTACTTC; cdr3_aa: CASSSRDSPYEQYF
d_call: TRBD1; v_call: TRBV6-5; clone_size: once; j_call: TRBJ2-1; cdr3_nt: TGTGCCAGCAGTGCCTACGGGACAGGGGAAAATGAGCAGTTCTTC; cdr3_aa: CASSAYGTGENEQFF
d_call: .; v_call: TRBV27; clone_size: .; j_call: TRBJ2-2; cdr3_nt: TGTGCCAGCAGTTCCACAGGGTTTGCCGGGGAGCTGTTTTTT; cdr3_aa: CASSSTGFAGELFF
d_call: .; v_call: TRBV4-1; clone_size: .; j_call: TRBJ2-7; cdr3_nt: TGCGCCAGCAGCCGGACGCAGGGCTCCTACGAGCAGTACTTC; cdr3_aa: CASSRTQGSYEQYF
d_call: .; v_call: TRBV5-6; clone_size: .; j_call: TRBJ2-7; cdr3_nt: TGTGCCAGCAGCGGGGGACTTCTTATGGGAGAGCAGTACTTC; cdr3_aa: CASSGGLLMGEQYF
d_call: .; v_call: TRBV27; clone_size: .; j_call: TRBJ1-5; cdr3_nt: TGTGCCAGCAGTATACAGGGCACGGATCAGCCCCAGCATTTT; cdr3_aa: CASSIQGTDQPQHF
d_call: .; v_call: TRBV5-8; clone_size: .; j_call: TRBJ2-7; cdr3_nt: TGTGCCAGCAGCCCGCCCCAGTACTTC; cdr3_aa: CASSPPQYF
d_call: .; v_call: TRBV30; clone_size: .; j_call: TRBJ1-2; cdr3_nt: TGTGCCTGGAGTCTGGGGGGTGGCTACACCTTC; cdr3_aa: CAWSLGGGYTF
d_call: .; v_call: TRBV18; clone_size: .; j_call: TRBJ2-2; cdr3_nt: TGTGCCAGCTCACCTATCAGCTTGAACACCGGGGAGCTGTTTTTT; cdr3_aa: CASSPISLNTGELFF
d_call: .; v_call: TRBV5-4; clone_size: .; j_call: TRBJ1-2; cdr3_nt: TGTGCCAGCAGCTCGTATGTTATATATGGCTACACCTTC; cdr3_aa: CASSSYVIYGYTF
d_call: TRBD1; v_call: TRBV9; clone_size: .; j_call: TRBJ2-1; cdr3_nt: TGTGCCAGCAGCGCCTTCCCGGGACAGGGGGCGCAGAGCTCCTACAATGAGCAGTTCTTC; cdr3_aa: CASSAFPGQGAQSSYNEQFF
d_call: .; v_call: TRBV2; clone_size: .; j_call: TRBJ1-1; cdr3_nt: TGTGCCAGCAGCCGAGTCCGGGGGATGAACACTGAAGCTTTCTTT; cdr3_aa: CASSRVRGMNTEAFF
d_call: .; v_call: TRBV5-4; clone_size: .; j_call: TRBJ2-1; cdr3_nt: TGTGCCAGCAGCTCGGTGGTGTTCGACAATGAGCAGTTCTTC; cdr3_aa: CASSSVVFDNEQFF
d_call: .; v_call: TRBV9; clone_size: once; j_call: TRBJ2-7; cdr3_nt: TGTGCCAGCAGCGTAGTGGAGGGCCACGAGCAGTACTTC; cdr3_aa: CASSVVEGHEQYF
d_call: TRBD1; v_call: TRBV4-3; clone_size: .; j_call: TRBJ2-2; cdr3_nt: TGCGCCAGCAGCCAGTACCCGGGACAGGGATCCGCCGGGGAGCTGTTTTTT; cdr3_aa: CASSQYPGQGSAGELFF
d_call: TRBD1; v_call: TRBV2; clone_size: .; j_call: TRBJ2-7; cdr3_nt: TGTGCCAGCACAACCTCTACCGGGACAGGGGGCCCCTACGAGCAGTACTTC; cdr3_aa: CASTTSTGTGGPYEQYF
d_call: .; v_call: TRBV9; clone_size: .; j_call: TRBJ2-1; cdr3_nt: TGTGCCAGCAGCGCCCCCCGGATCGACCAAACTTCCTACAATGAGCAGTTCTTC; cdr3_aa: CASSAPRIDQTSYNEQFF
d_call: TRBD2; v_call: TRBV14; clone_size: .; j_call: TRBJ2-1; cdr3_nt: TGTGCCAGCAGCCAAGCTAGCGGGAGGGCCGGTGAGCAGTTCTTC; cdr3_aa: CASSQASGRAGEQFF
d_call: .; v_call: TRBV6-5; clone_size: once; j_call: TRBJ2-7; cdr3_nt: TGTGCCAGCAGTTACTTACAGGTTCCTCGGGACGAGCAGTACTTC; cdr3_aa: CASSYLQVPRDEQYF
d_call: .; v_call: TRBV7-9; clone_size: .; j_call: TRBJ2-1; cdr3_nt: TGTGCCAGCAGCCCCGCAAGGGGTAGCTCCTACAATGAGCAGTTCTTC; cdr3_aa: CASSPARGSSYNEQFF
d_call: .; v_call: TRBV30; clone_size: .; j_call: TRBJ1-1; cdr3_nt: TGTGCCTGGAGTGTAAGAGGAAGGGGGGGAGCTTTCTTT; cdr3_aa: CAWSVRGRGGAFF
d_call: .; v_call: TRBV7-9; clone_size: .; j_call: TRBJ1-5; cdr3_nt: TGTGCCAGCAGCTTAGGTCAGGGCAATCAGCCCCAGCATTTT; cdr3_aa: CASSLGQGNQPQHF
d_call: .; v_call: TRBV4-1; clone_size: .; j_call: TRBJ2-7; cdr3_nt: TGCGCCAGCAGCCAGGGAGTTGGTCCCCCCTACGAGCAGTACTTC; cdr3_aa: CASSQGVGPPYEQYF
d_call: TRBD1; v_call: TRBV9; clone_size: once; j_call: TRBJ2-5; cdr3_nt: TGTGCCAGCAGCGTAGGGACAGGGGGGAGGCAAGAGACCCAGTACTTC; cdr3_aa: CASSVGTGGRQETQYF
d_call: TRBD1; v_call: TRBV28; clone_size: .; j_call: TRBJ1-2; cdr3_nt: TGTGCCAGCAGTGATTGGACAGGGGGCGGGGATGGCTACACCTTC; cdr3_aa: CASSDWTGGGDGYTF
d_call: .; v_call: TRBV5-5; clone_size: .; j_call: TRBJ2-7; cdr3_nt: TGTGCCAGCAGCCGGGGGCCAATTTCGTACTTC; cdr3_aa: CASSRGPISYF
d_call: .; v_call: TRBV7-2; clone_size: .; j_call: TRBJ1-5; cdr3_nt: TGTGCCAGCAGCTTTGGACAGTCACTCTATAGCAATCAGCCCCAGCATTTT; cdr3_aa: CASSFGQSLYSNQPQHF
d_call: TRBD2; v_call: TRBV5-4; clone_size: .; j_call: TRBJ2-3; cdr3_nt: TGTGCCAGCAGCCCCTTGGCTAGCGGGGGAGGCACAGATACGCAGTATTTT; cdr3_aa: CASSPLASGGGTDTQYF
d_call: TRBD1; v_call: TRBV7-9; clone_size: .; j_call: TRBJ1-2; cdr3_nt: TGTGCCAGCAGCGGGCCAGGGGGCGAGTATGGCTACACCTTC; cdr3_aa: CASSGPGGEYGYTF
d_call: TRBD1; v_call: TRBV6-5; clone_size: .; j_call: TRBJ2-1; cdr3_nt: TGTGCCAGCAGTTACTCCGGGACAGGCGGGTATGAGCAGTTCTTC; cdr3_aa: CASSYSGTGGYEQFF
d_call: .; v_call: TRBV9; clone_size: once; j_call: TRBJ1-3; cdr3_nt: TGTGCCAGCAGCGTATCCCCCCCCGGGGGGGCTGGAAACACCATATATTTT; cdr3_aa: CASSVSPPGGAGNTIYF
d_call: .; v_call: TRBV5-4; clone_size: .; j_call: TRBJ2-5; cdr3_nt: TGTGCCAGCAGCTTGAAGGGGAGCGAGACCCAGTACTTC; cdr3_aa: CASSLKGSETQYF
d_call: .; v_call: TRBV11-3; clone_size: .; j_call: TRBJ1-5; cdr3_nt: TGTGCCAGCAGCTTAGTGTCAACAAAAAATCAGCCCCAGCATTTT; cdr3_aa: CASSLVSTKNQPQHF
d_call: TRBD1; v_call: TRBV27; clone_size: .; j_call: TRBJ2-3; cdr3_nt: TGTGCCAGCAGTACCCGGACAGGGGAACTAGATACGCAGTATTTT; cdr3_aa: CASSTRTGELDTQYF
d_call: .; v_call: TRBV6-5; clone_size: .; j_call: TRBJ2-1; cdr3_nt: TGTGCCAGCAGCCCCCAAGGGAGCAATGAGCAGTTCTTC; cdr3_aa: CASSPQGSNEQFF
d_call: .; v_call: TRBV11-2; clone_size: .; j_call: TRBJ2-5; cdr3_nt: TGTGCCAGCAGCTTAATTGGGGGGGCTGAGACCCAGTACTTC; cdr3_aa: CASSLIGGAETQYF
d_call: TRBD2; v_call: TRBV7-9; clone_size: .; j_call: TRBJ2-5; cdr3_nt: TGTGCCAGCAGCTTCAGGACTAGCGGGGGAAACCCCCAAGAGACCCAGTACTTC; cdr3_aa: CASSFRTSGGNPQETQYF
d_call: .; v_call: TRBV7-9; clone_size: .; j_call: TRBJ2-1; cdr3_nt: TGTGCCAGCAGCTTAGTTTCGGGGACTCAGGGGAATGAGCAGTTCTTC; cdr3_aa: CASSLVSGTQGNEQFF
d_call: TRBD1; v_call: TRBV5-4; clone_size: once; j_call: TRBJ2-1; cdr3_nt: TGTGCCAGCAGCCAGCGACAGGGGCTATACAATGAGCAGTTCTTC; cdr3_aa: CASSQRQGLYNEQFF
d_call: .; v_call: TRBV6-1; clone_size: .; j_call: TRBJ2-7; cdr3_nt: TGTGCCAGCAGTGAATCTGGCGGGGAGCAGTACTTC; cdr3_aa: CASSESGGEQYF
d_call: TRBD2; v_call: TRBV11-1; clone_size: .; j_call: TRBJ2-1; cdr3_nt: TGTGCCAGCAGCCGCACTAGCGGGTCCTACAATGAGCAGTTCTTC; cdr3_aa: CASSRTSGSYNEQFF
d_call: .; v_call: TRBV7-9; clone_size: .; j_call: TRBJ2-7; cdr3_nt: TGTGCCAGCAGCTCGGCGGAATTGCGGGGCCCCTACGAGCAGTACTTC; cdr3_aa: CASSSAELRGPYEQYF